The present TCR beta chain was sequenced within a study of vaccination effects on CD4 cells after COVID-19. General observations from the study: Only a single clone (1 of 255 vaccine-induced clones in healthy vaccinees) cross-reacted with common cold coronaviruses.

Concerning this clone itself: Its antigen is unidentified.

V was pared by 5 bases and J by 3 bases, with 8 bases between. The CDR3 loop spans 13 amino acids. Germline V CDR1 and CDR2: SNHLY, FYNNEI. Assay used: immunoSEQ multiplex PCR; TCRdb lists only in-frame clones, some missing. The sample lists 60,000 to 85,000 clones, around 70% occurring once. Sequencing followed a ViraFEST assay step that expanded antigen-specific CD4+ T cells with viral peptide pools. Subsequent to approximately 9 days of culture, CD4+ T cells were isolated. Each participant was given two doses of one vaccine (BNT162b2 or mRNA-1273). Researchers reported culturing two million PBMC in each well, adding around 10 IU/ml IL-2 and about 9.5 ug/ml peptides.

V gene TRBV2 combines with J gene TRBJ1-5; D gene ambiguous. The sample here was CD4+ T cells from PBMCs cultured with HCoV-229E spike peptides, taken after COVID-19 vaccination. The clonotype originates from a human donor who received a COVID-19 vaccine. CDR3 bases: TGTGCCAGCAGTAAGTCAGACAATCAGCCCCAGCATTTT. Translating gives CASSKSDNQPQHF.